The entry that follows covers one T cell receptor (beta chain) sequence. Germline CDR1 KGHSH, CDR2 LQKENI. The CDR3 loop spans 13 amino acids. Trimming cost V 3 bases and J 2 bases, with 8 bases left between them. The data were taken from a study of T cell responses to AZD1222 COVID-19 vaccine. The data were produced by immunoSEQ multiplex PCR, yet TCRdb's version contains in-frame clones alone and is incomplete. The data contain about 130,000 clones, over 80% of them singletons. This receptor was identified in an adult in good health. This sample comprised peripheral blood, obtained on day 0 of AZD1222 vaccination. V and J are TRBV18 and TRBJ2-7; D uncertain. CDR3 coding DNA: TGTGCCAGCTCACCCTCGGTAACCTACGAGCAGTACTTC. Amino acids: CASSPSVTYEQYF.